These 2 T cell receptor beta chains were sequenced from one sample in a study of T cells in Graves' hyperthyroidism and ophthalmopathy. RNA transcripts yielded amplified TCR beta CDR3 regions. Carried out on the TCR CDR3, a first-round RT-PCR used the HTBI primer set. Via MiXCR, TCRdb re-called the multiplex PCR reads, giving one row per CDR3 protein. The sample yields approximately 510,000 distinct CDR3 sequences, about 20% seen once. Sample: blood. These receptors were obtained from a young man with Graves' hyperthyroidism.

To note about this clonotype: This is likely a read error, given that the CDR3 carries no conserved phenylalanine or tryptophan at its end. The chain uses TRBV28 and TRBJ1-2; 12 bases are a match to TRBD1. V lost 6 bases, J lost 8 bases, and 10 bases stayed unmatched. Germline V CDR1 and CDR2: MDHEN, SYDVKM. This CDR3 is 15 amino acids long. The DNA for the CDR3 is TGTGCCAGCAGGCGTCCGGGACAGGGGGCAAACGGCTACACCCTC. Translated, it gives CASRRPGQGANGYTL.

This clonotype was seen once. The rearrangement joins TRBV11-2 to TRBJ1-2; TRBD1 might be the D (5 bases). Germline V lookup: CDR1 SGHAT, CDR2 FQNNGV. The V end was cut by 4 bases, the J end by 2 bases, with 20 bases between. The CDR3 totals 17 residues. The CDR3, as DNA: TGTGCCAGCAGCTCCTCCGAGACTTGGGACGGAAACTATGGCTACACCTTC. The encoded protein is CASSSSETWDGNYGYTF.